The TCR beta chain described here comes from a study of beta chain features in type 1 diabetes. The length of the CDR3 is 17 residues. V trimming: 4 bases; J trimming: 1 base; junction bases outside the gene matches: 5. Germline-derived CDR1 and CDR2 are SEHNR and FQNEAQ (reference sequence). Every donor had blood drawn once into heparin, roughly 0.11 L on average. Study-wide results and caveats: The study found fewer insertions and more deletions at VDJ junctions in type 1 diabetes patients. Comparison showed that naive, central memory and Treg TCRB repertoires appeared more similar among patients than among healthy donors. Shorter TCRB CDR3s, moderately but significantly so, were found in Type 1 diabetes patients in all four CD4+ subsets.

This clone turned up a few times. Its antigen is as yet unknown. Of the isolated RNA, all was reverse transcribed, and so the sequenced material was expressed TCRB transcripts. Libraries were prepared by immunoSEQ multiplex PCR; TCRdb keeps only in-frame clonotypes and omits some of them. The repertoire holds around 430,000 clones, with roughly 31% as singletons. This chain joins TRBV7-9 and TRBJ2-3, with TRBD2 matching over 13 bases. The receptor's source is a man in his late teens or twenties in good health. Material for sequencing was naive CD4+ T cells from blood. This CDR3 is CASSSRLAGGGTDTQYF. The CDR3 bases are TGTGCCAGCAGCTCAAGACTAGCGGGAGGAGGCACAGATACGCAGTATTTT.